Below are 32 T cell receptor beta chains sequenced from a single sample in a study of T cells in Graves' hyperthyroidism and ophthalmopathy. Amplification of TCR beta CDR3 regions used RNA as the template. The TCR CDR3 first-round RT-PCR relied on the HTBI primer set. TCRdb called the multiplex PCR reads again in MiXCR, with one record for every CDR3 protein. Among 700,000 or so distinct CDR3 sequences listed, more than 14% were seen once. The sequencing sample was made of blood. The receptor set was obtained from a woman between 45 and 65 years old with Graves' ophthalmopathy.

Remarks on this clonotype: Possible read error: a much larger clone is one base away. The chain combines TRBV24-1 with TRBJ2-2; maybe TRBD1 (6 bases). The CDR3 is made up of 16 amino acids. Germline CDR1 KGHDR, CDR2 SFDVKD. The CDR3 is CATSGLPQGNTGELFF. The CDR3 DNA reads as TGTGCCACCAGTGGTTTGCCACAGGGGAACACCGGGGAGCTGTTTTTT.

This clonotype turned up a few times. J is TRBJ1-1 and V is TRBV19; no firm D call. The CDR3 is 13 amino acids. Germline CDR1 and CDR2: LNHDA and SQIVND (reference sequence). V gave up 3 bases and J gave up 4 bases, with 9 bases separating them. CDR3 in amino acids: CASSIIGFTEAFF. The CDR3 DNA sequence: TGTGCCAGTAGTATTATAGGGTTCACTGAAGCTTTCTTT.

This clonotype occurred many times. The rearrangement uses TRBV11-1 and TRBJ2-3; D gene unclear. This CDR3 region has 14 residues. The germline gives CDR1 SGHAT, CDR2 FQDESV (reference sequence). Trimming removed 6 bases from V and 5 bases from J, with 15 bases in between. The CDR3 DNA reads as TGTGCCAGCAGTCTTCCGGACCTCGGAGATACGCAGTATTTT. Protein sequence: CASSLPDLGDTQYF.

This clonotype was observed a handful of times. J is TRBJ2-1 and V is TRBV6-2 or TRBV6-3, with D uncertain. Looked up from germline, CDR1 is MNHEY and CDR2 is SVGEGT. Trimming took off 6 bases at V and 7 bases at J, with 16 bases between the two ends. There are 14 residues in the CDR3. The CDR3 region is CASSLRTLGNEQFF. In DNA form, the CDR3 reads TGTGCCAGCAGCCTCCGGACCCTGGGGAATGAGCAGTTCTTC.

This clonotype was counted many times. The rearrangement uses TRBV9 and TRBJ2-1; TRBD2 aligns across 10 bases. CDR1 is SGDLS and CDR2 is YYNGEE in the germline V gene. The V gene end was trimmed by 0 bases and the J gene end by 6 bases; junction bases not matched to a gene: 3. The CDR3 runs 15 residues. CDR3 DNA sequence: TGTGCCAGCAGCGTAGAGGCTAGCGGGAGCAATGAGCAGTTCTTC. This gives the protein CASSVEASGSNEQFF.

This clonotype was detected many times. The chain is built from TRBV2 and TRBJ1-1; tentatively, D is TRBD1 (5 bases). Germline CDR1 and CDR2: SNHLY and FYNNEI. The CDR3 contains 13 residues. V was cut by 6 bases and J by 4 bases, with 12 bases left in between. CDR3 nucleotide sequence: TGTGCCAGCAGGACCTTGAGGGGCACTGAAGCTTTCTTT. Translated: CASRTLRGTEAFF.

Many counts were recorded for this clonotype. The V and J genes are TRBV18 and TRBJ1-1; 8 nucleotides line up with TRBD1. CDR1 and CDR2 (germline): KGHSH, LQKENI. Trimming took 3 bases from V and 0 from J; bases not matched to a gene: 6. This CDR3 comprises 16 residues. The CDR3: CASSPNQGAMNTEAFF. As DNA, the CDR3 is TGTGCCAGCTCACCTAACCAGGGGGCGATGAACACTGAAGCTTTCTTT.

This clonotype was seen repeatedly, ten times or more. This CDR3 reads CASSITGGYQETQYF. The CDR3 region has the DNA TGTGCCAGCAGCATCACGGGAGGGTACCAAGAGACCCAGTACTTC. The chain is built from TRBV7-3 and TRBJ2-5; TRBD2 matches at 8 bases. Germline CDR1 is SGHTA and CDR2 is FQGTGA. Trimming cost V 5 bases and J 0 bases; bases outside gene matches: 5. This CDR3 spans 15 amino acids. Complete variable domain (other parts from reference TRBV7-3 and TRBJ2-5): GAGVSQTPSNKVTEKGKYVELRCDPISGHTALYWYRQSLGQGPEFLIYFQGTGAADDSGLPNDRFFAVRPEGSVSTLKIQRTERGDSAVYLCASSITGGYQETQYFGPGTRLLVL.

This clonotype was seen only a few times. The V gene is TRBV19, the J gene TRBJ1-1, with 9 bases lining up with TRBD1. Germline CDR1 LNHDA, CDR2 SQIVND (reference sequence). The CDR3 extends over 16 amino acids. With 8 bases clipped from V and 1 base from J, the junction kept 11 bases outside the gene matches. CDR3 bases: TGTGCCAGTCTGTTAGGGACAGGGACCTGGAACACTGAAGCTTTCTTT. Amino acids: CASLLGTGTWNTEAFF.

In its sample, this clonotype was seen many times. The chain is built from TRBV5-8 and TRBJ2-7; 7 bases are a match to TRBD1. Germline V CDR1 and CDR2: SGHTS, YDEGEE. The CDR3 is 16 residues long. Losses at the gene ends were 4 bases for V and 0 bases for J; bases not matched to a gene: 10. CDR3 sequence: CASSPPGQALSYEQYF. The CDR3, as DNA: TGTGCCAGCAGCCCACCAGGACAGGCACTCTCCTACGAGCAGTACTTC.

This clonotype was seen ten or more times. V and J are TRBV7-9 and TRBJ2-7, with 7 bases fitting TRBD1. The CDR3 runs 15 residues. V lost 3 bases to trimming and J lost 3 bases; unmatched junction nucleotides: 8. The germline gives CDR1 SEHNR, CDR2 FQNEAQ (reference sequence). The CDR3 sequence is CASSLPDRKGYEQYF. The DNA for the CDR3 is TGTGCCAGCAGCTTGCCGGACAGGAAAGGCTACGAGCAGTACTTC.

The V and J genes are TRBV19 and TRBJ1-2; the D is unclear. V was clipped by 4 bases and J by 9 bases, with 15 bases between them. The CDR3 sequence is 13 residues long. In germline, CDR1 is LNHDA, CDR2 SQIVND (reference sequence). CDR3 in DNA: TGTGCCAGTAGTAACCCCGTTAAAGAGAGCTACACCTTC. Its protein is CASSNPVKESYTF. The variable domain in full, completed from reference TRBV19 and TRBJ1-2, reads DGGITQSPKYLFRKEGQNVTLSCEQNLNHDAMYWYRQDPGQGLRLIYYSQIVNDFQKGDIAEGYSVSREKKESFPLTVTSAQKNPTAFYLCASSNPVKESYTFGSGTRLTVV.

V and J are TRBV19 and TRBJ1-2; the D gene is possibly TRBD1 (5 bases). CDR1 LNHDA and CDR2 SQIVND come from the germline V gene (reference sequence). V gave up 6 bases and J gave up 4 bases, with 15 bases separating them. The CDR3 length is 14 residues. CDR3 in DNA: TGTGCCAGTAGCCTAAAGACAGTGGCCTATGGCTACACCTTC. It codes for CASSLKTVAYGYTF.

This clonotype was recorded at least ten times. The chain employs TRBV2 and TRBJ2-2; D not certain. Germline-derived CDR1 and CDR2 are SNHLY and FYNNEI. CDR3 size: 12 residues. V dropped 10 bases and J dropped 1 base, with 7 bases sitting between them. CDR3 DNA sequence: TGTGCCACAACAAAGAACACCGGGGAGCTGTTTTTT. Its translation is CATTKNTGELFF.

In this sample, this clonotype turned up a few times. This chain joins TRBV28 and TRBJ1-1, with D possibly being TRBD1 (6 bases). This CDR3 spans 13 amino acids. Germline V lookup: CDR1 MDHEN, CDR2 SYDVKM. V was shortened by 6 bases and J by 8 bases, with 16 bases between the two germline ends. CDR3 sequence reads: CASRPRGSLEAFF. CDR3 DNA sequence: TGTGCCAGCAGGCCCAGGGGCAGCCTCGAAGCTTTCTTT.

This clonotype was observed many times. The CDR3 sequence is CASVRGANYGYTF. Here the CDR3 DNA reads TGTGCCAGCGTTAGGGGGGCTAACTATGGCTACACCTTC. The genes are TRBV7-2 and TRBJ1-2; possibly TRBD1 for D (6 bases). There are 13 residues in the CDR3. CDR1 and CDR2 (germline): SGHTA, FQGNSA. V was cut by 8 bases and J by 0 bases, with 10 bases left in between.

The rearrangement uses TRBV19 and TRBJ2-2; weak D call: TRBD2 (5 bases). The CDR3 length is 15 residues. V was cut by 5 bases and J by 1 base, with 11 bases left in between. From germline, CDR1 is LNHDA and CDR2 SQIVND (reference sequence). CDR3: CASSPSRGNTGELFF. CDR3 DNA sequence: TGTGCCAGTAGTCCGAGCCGGGGGAACACCGGGGAGCTGTTTTTT.

This clonotype was observed a few times. The CDR3 DNA sequence: TGTGCCATCAGTGACCCGTTAGCGGGAAGAGCCAAAAACATTCAGTACTTC. The encoded protein is CAISDPLAGRAKNIQYF. The rearrangement joins TRBV10-3 to TRBJ2-4; 8 bases align to TRBD2. Germline V lookup: CDR1 ENHRY, CDR2 SYGVKD. There are 17 residues in the CDR3. V lost 3 bases, J lost 0 bases, and 7 bases stayed unmatched.

This clonotype was detected ten times or more. This chain uses TRBV27 with TRBJ2-1, with 11 bases aligning to TRBD2. CDR3 size: 18 residues. The ends lost 0 bases at V and 8 bases at J; junction bases unmatched: 12. Germline assignment: CDR1 MNHEY and CDR2 SMNVEV (reference sequence). The CDR3 here is CASSLSAASGRNHDEQFF. The CDR3 DNA reads as TGTGCCAGCAGTTTATCGGCGGCTAGCGGGAGGAACCACGATGAGCAGTTCTTC.

In its sample, this clonotype was seen many times. The J gene is TRBJ1-5, the V gene TRBV27; tentative D call: TRBD1 (6 bases). V was clipped by 5 bases and J by 2 bases, with 13 bases between them. The CDR3 runs 15 residues. Per the germline V gene, CDR1 is MNHEY and CDR2 is SMNVEV (reference sequence). CDR3 coding DNA: TGTGCCAGCAGTCCGCAGGGGAGGCGCAATCAGCCCCAGCATTTT. This encodes CASSPQGRRNQPQHF.

Many counts were recorded for this clonotype. The chain recombines TRBV12-3 or TRBV12-4 with TRBJ1-6, with 9 nucleotides matching TRBD1. The J segment lost 4 bases and the V segment lost 3 bases, leaving 4 bases of the junction unmatched. This CDR3 is built from 16 residues. The CDR3 loop is CASSFPGQGYNSPLHF. In DNA form, the CDR3 reads TGTGCCAGCAGTTTCCCGGGACAGGGTTATAATTCACCCCTCCACTTT.

The V gene is TRBV6-1, the J gene TRBJ1-2; 8 positions agree with TRBD1. Germline CDR1 and CDR2: MNHNS and SASEGT. This CDR3 region has 12 residues. V was pared by 6 bases and J by 9 bases, with 6 bases of the junction left unmatched. DNA for the CDR3: TGTGCCAGCAGCCCCGGACAGGGACGCTACACCTTC. It yields the protein CASSPGQGRYTF.

This clonotype has a count of ten or more. The rearrangement joins TRBV20-1 to TRBJ2-1, with 10 bases matching TRBD2. The CDR3 sequence is 16 residues long. With V trimmed by 5 bases and J by 1 base, 8 bases remained unmatched. CDR1 and CDR2 (germline): DFQATT, SNEGSKA (reference sequence). CDR3 residues: CSAPQREGRSYNEQFF. In nucleotides, the CDR3 is TGCAGTGCTCCGCAGCGGGAGGGCCGATCCTACAATGAGCAGTTCTTC.

Many counts were recorded for this clonotype. The V and J genes are TRBV24-1 and TRBJ1-2; D is uncertain. This CDR3 spans 16 amino acids. The germline V gene encodes CDR1 KGHDR and CDR2 SFDVKD. Trimming left V 4 bases short and J 2 bases short, with 16 bases between. The CDR3 sequence: CATSDFRSGWNYGYTF. The CDR3 region has the DNA TGTGCCACCAGTGACTTCCGGTCGGGGTGGAACTATGGCTACACCTTC.

Many counts were recorded for this clonotype. The CDR3 coding sequence is TGCAGCGCCTACGGACTAGCCCGTGACAATGAGCAGTTCTTC. Translation: CSAYGLARDNEQFF. The chain joins TRBV29-1 to TRBJ2-1; 8 nucleotides line up with TRBD2. CDR3 length equals 14 residues. Unmatched junction bases numbered 10, after V lost 7 bases and J lost 5 bases. Germline-derived CDR1 and CDR2 are SQVTM and ANQGSEA.

The genes are TRBV7-3 and TRBJ2-2; the D is unclear. V gave up 8 bases and J gave up 4 bases, with 17 bases separating them. Germline V gene data show CDR1 as SGHTA and CDR2 as FQGTGA. CDR3 length equals 15 residues. CDR3 sequence reads: CASRPGGPGTGELFF. The CDR3, as DNA: TGTGCCAGCCGCCCCGGCGGCCCAGGCACCGGGGAGCTGTTTTTT.

This clonotype was picked up many times. The chain couples TRBV7-2 to TRBJ2-2, with unresolved D. The V end was cut by 4 bases, the J end by 5 bases, with 17 bases between. Germline V gene data show CDR1 as SGHTA and CDR2 as FQGNSA. The CDR3 has 16 residues. The CDR3 DNA reads TGTGCCAGCAGCTCTACCGGGCCGACCTCGACCGGGGAGCTGTTTTTT. Protein: CASSSTGPTSTGELFF.

This clonotype was seen at least ten times. The rearrangement links TRBV6-1 to TRBJ1-2; D is ambiguous. Trimming took 0 bases from V and 10 from J, leaving 12 bases between them. CDR1 MNHNS and CDR2 SASEGT come from the germline V gene. This CDR3 is 13 amino acids long. The CDR3 loop reads CASSEAPNSVYTF. CDR3 in DNA: TGTGCCAGCAGTGAAGCCCCTAACAGTGTCTACACCTTC.

The chain has TRBV7-8 and TRBJ2-3; TRBD1 matches at 8 bases. Trimming took 9 bases from V and 1 from J; bases not matched to a gene: 6. Germline CDR1 SGHVS, CDR2 FQNEAQ. The CDR3 sequence is 14 residues long. The CDR3 DNA reads as TGTGCCAGTCTCCGGGACAGGCGCACAGATACGCAGTATTTT. Translation: CASLRDRRTDTQYF.

This rearrangement joins TRBV5-6 to TRBJ2-1, with D hard to call. Germline V gene data show CDR1 as SGHDT and CDR2 as YYEEEE. Deletions cut 2 bases from V and 5 bases from J, with 14 bases between. This CDR3 comprises 15 residues. The CDR3: CASSFDPGGHNEQFF. The CDR3 DNA reads TGTGCCAGCAGCTTCGACCCAGGTGGGCACAATGAGCAGTTCTTC.

This clonotype was found many times. The chain is built from TRBV7-8 and TRBJ1-5; D is unresolved. Germline loops: CDR1 SGHVS, CDR2 FQNEAQ. The V and J ends lost 6 bases and 2 bases respectively, with 14 bases between them. This CDR3 spans 15 amino acids. This CDR3 reads CASSLTAAGNQPQHF. DNA for the CDR3: TGTGCCAGCAGTTTGACCGCCGCGGGCAATCAGCCCCAGCATTTT.

There are a few counts of this clonotype. J is TRBJ2-3 and V is TRBV6-5, with D perhaps TRBD2 (5 bases). Trimming took 0 bases from V and 2 from J, leaving 9 bases between them. CDR1 MNHEY and CDR2 SVGAGI come from the germline V gene. This CDR3 region has 15 residues. CDR3 in amino acids: CASSYSRDSTDTQYF. For the CDR3, the DNA is TGTGCCAGCAGTTACTCACGGGATTCCACAGATACGCAGTATTTT.